This T cell receptor beta chain is from a study of T cell responses to AZD1222 COVID-19 vaccine. As to this clone: Its specificity is not known.

Study-level points and caveats: At baseline, seropositivity was found in only six or seven AZD1222 recipients. Donors in the cohort were predominantly white British and more often female, and clonal diversity was possibly underestimated.

The germline CDR1 and CDR2 sequences are SGHTA and FQGNSA. This CDR3 spans 19 amino acids. With V trimmed by 0 bases and J by 7 bases, 15 bases remained unmatched. Method: immunoSEQ multiplex PCR; TCRdb's copy keeps in-frame clones and lacks some. The table shows about 85,000 clones, with over 75% occurring only once. The receptor comes from an adult in good health. The sample consisted of peripheral blood, taken on day 0 of AZD1222 vaccination. This chain joins TRBV7-2 and TRBJ2-1, with 10 bases matching TRBD2. CDR3 DNA sequence: TGTGCCAGCAGCTTAGCTGCAGGGGTTGCTAGCGGGAGTAGGAATGAGCAGTTCTTC. The encoded protein is CASSLAAGVASGSRNEQFF.